This TCR beta chain was recovered during a study of Ad26.COV2.S vaccination and SARS-CoV-2 variants. For the study at large: This donor came from the COV1001 trial of Ad26.COV2.S.

TCRdb keeps only in-frame clones here, not all; method: immunoSEQ multiplex PCR. The sample comprises approximately 400,000 clones, about 80% of which are singletons, and around 7% rests with the top ten. This CDR3 spans 15 amino acids. V was shortened by 4 bases and J by 5 bases, with 18 bases between the two germline ends. Germline V gene data show CDR1 as SGHNT and CDR2 as YYREEE (reference sequence). Noted treatment: approximately 18 received Ad26.COV2.S at low or high dose, single or two shots; about 5 received placebo; per-sample allocation not given. Collection of the samples took place on day 63 after the first injection of vaccine or placebo.

This sequence originates from a person between 18 and 65 years old who received the Ad26.COV2.S COVID-19 vaccine or a placebo. V usage is TRBV5-4 and J usage is TRBJ1-1; D ambiguous. The input for sequencing was peripheral blood, taken in a trial of Ad26.COV2.S vaccine versus placebo. The CDR3 reads CASSGAWSGGTEAFF. The CDR3 DNA sequence: TGTGCCAGCAGCGGCGCTTGGTCAGGAGGGACTGAAGCTTTCTTT.